This TCR beta chain was profiled in a study of PD-L1 blockade in urothelial cancer. On the study more broadly: Prior chemotherapy ranged from 0 to 3 regimens per patient. Treatment start was followed by blood analysis at 3 weeks (second dose) and again at 6 weeks.

Profiled with immunoSEQ multiplex PCR; TCRdb holds only in-frame clones, not every one. Found here are over 45,000 clones, 87% of them singletons; the top ten hold 7.6%. Patients had urothelial carcinoma that was locally advanced or metastatic. Pretreatment sampling and on-treatment sampling together yielded between 1 and 8 samples for each patient. Germline loops: CDR1 GTSNPN, CDR2 SVGIG (reference sequence). The V and J ends lost 2 bases and 3 bases respectively, with 11 bases between them. The CDR3 has 14 amino acids. The starting material was PBMCs, obtained around atezolizumab (anti-PD-L1) treatment. The sequence was obtained from a man between 60 and 70 years old with urothelial cancer. The chain combines TRBV30 with TRBJ1-5; D not resolved. CDR3 in DNA: TGTGCCTGGAGTATGGAGGGTTTCAATCAGCCCCAGCATTTT. This translates into CAWSMEGFNQPQHF.